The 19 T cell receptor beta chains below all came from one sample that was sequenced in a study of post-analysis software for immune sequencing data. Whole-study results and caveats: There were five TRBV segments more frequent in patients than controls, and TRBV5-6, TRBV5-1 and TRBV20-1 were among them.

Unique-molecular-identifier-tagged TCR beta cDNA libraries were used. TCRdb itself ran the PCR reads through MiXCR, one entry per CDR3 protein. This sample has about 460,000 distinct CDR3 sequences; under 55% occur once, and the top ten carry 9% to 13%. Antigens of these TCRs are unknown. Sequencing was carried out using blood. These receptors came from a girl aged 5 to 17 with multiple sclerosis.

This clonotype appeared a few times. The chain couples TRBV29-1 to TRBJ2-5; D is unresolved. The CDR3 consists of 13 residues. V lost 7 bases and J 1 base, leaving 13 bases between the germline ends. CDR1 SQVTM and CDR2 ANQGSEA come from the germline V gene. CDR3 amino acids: CSALLRTQETQYF. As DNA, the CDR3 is TGCAGCGCCCTACTCCGGACCCAAGAGACCCAGTACTTC. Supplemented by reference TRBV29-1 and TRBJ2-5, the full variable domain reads SAVISQKPSRDICQRGTSLTIQCQVDSQVTMMFWYRQQPGQSLTLIATANQGSEATYESGFVIDKFPISRPNLTFSTLTVSNMSPEDSSIYLCSALLRTQETQYFGPGTRLLVL.

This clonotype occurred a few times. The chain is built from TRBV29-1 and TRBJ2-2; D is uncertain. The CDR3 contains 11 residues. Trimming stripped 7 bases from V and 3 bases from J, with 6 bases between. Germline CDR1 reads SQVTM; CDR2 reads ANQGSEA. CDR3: CSAQYTGELFF. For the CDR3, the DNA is TGCAGCGCCCAATACACCGGGGAGCTGTTTTTT.

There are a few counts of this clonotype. CDR3 nucleotide sequence: TGCAGTGCCCACCCCCCTAGTTTCACCTACGAGCAGTACTTC. This sequence encodes CSAHPPSFTYEQYF. This rearrangement joins TRBV20-1 to TRBJ2-7; D ambiguous. The CDR3 has 14 amino acids. Germline CDR1 is DFQATT and CDR2 is SNEGSKA (reference sequence). V dropped 6 bases and J dropped 2 bases, with 17 bases sitting between them.

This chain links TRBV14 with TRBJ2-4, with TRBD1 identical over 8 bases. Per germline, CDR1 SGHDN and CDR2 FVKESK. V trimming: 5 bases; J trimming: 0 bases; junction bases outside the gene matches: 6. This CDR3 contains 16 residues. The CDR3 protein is CASSITGGLAKNIQYF. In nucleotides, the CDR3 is TGTGCCAGCAGCATTACAGGGGGACTAGCCAAAAACATTCAGTACTTC.

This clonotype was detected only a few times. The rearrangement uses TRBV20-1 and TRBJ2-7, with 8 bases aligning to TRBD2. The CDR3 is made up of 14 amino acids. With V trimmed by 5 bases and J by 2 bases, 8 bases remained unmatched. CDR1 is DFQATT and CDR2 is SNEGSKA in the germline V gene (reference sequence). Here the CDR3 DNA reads TGCAGTGCTTATCCGGGACTAGGGGCCTACGAGCAGTACTTC. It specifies CSAYPGLGAYEQYF.

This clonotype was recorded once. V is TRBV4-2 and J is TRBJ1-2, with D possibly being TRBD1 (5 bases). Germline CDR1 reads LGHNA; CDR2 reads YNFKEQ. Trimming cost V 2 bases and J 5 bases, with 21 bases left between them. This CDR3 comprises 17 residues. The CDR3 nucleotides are TGTGCCAGCAGCCAACTTCAGGGTTCGGGGTTCCCATATGGCTACACCTTC. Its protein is CASSQLQGSGFPYGYTF.

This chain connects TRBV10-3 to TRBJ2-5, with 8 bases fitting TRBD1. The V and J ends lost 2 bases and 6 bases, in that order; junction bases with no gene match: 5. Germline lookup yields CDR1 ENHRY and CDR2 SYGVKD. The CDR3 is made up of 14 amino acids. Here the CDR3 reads CAISEGQGGQTQYF. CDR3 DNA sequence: TGTGCCATCAGTGAGGGACAGGGCGGTCAGACCCAGTACTTC.

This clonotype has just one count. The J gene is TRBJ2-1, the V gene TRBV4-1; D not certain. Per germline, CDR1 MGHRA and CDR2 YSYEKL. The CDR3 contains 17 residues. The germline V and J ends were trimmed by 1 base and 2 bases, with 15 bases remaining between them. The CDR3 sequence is CASSQGRYGETYNEQFF. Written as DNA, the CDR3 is TGCGCCAGCAGCCAAGGACGGTACGGAGAGACCTACAATGAGCAGTTCTTC.

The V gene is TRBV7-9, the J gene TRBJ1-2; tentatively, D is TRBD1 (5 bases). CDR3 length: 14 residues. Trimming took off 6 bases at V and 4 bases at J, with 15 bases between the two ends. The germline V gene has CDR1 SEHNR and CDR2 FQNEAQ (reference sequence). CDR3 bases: TGTGCCAGCAGTCCTCCTGGCAGGGCCTATGGCTACACCTTC. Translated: CASSPPGRAYGYTF.

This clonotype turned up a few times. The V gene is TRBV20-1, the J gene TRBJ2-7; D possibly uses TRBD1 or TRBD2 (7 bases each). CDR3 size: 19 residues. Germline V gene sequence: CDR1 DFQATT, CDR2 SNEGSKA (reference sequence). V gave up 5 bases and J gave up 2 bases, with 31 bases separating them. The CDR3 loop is CSAQGGFTAGFSITYEQYF. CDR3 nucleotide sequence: TGCAGTGCTCAGGGGGGTTTCACAGCGGGATTTTCCATAACCTACGAGCAGTACTTC.

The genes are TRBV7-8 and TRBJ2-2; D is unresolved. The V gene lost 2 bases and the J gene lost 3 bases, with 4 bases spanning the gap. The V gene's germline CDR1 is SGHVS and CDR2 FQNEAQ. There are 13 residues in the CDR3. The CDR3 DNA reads TGTGCCAGCAGCTTAAAATACACCGGGGAGCTGTTTTTT. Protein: CASSLKYTGELFF.

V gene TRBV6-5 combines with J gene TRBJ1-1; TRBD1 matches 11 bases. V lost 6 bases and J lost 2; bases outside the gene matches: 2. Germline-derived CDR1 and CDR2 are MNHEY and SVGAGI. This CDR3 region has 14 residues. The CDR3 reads CASSRTGGNTEAFF. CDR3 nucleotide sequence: TGTGCCAGCAGCCGGACAGGGGGCAACACTGAAGCTTTCTTT.

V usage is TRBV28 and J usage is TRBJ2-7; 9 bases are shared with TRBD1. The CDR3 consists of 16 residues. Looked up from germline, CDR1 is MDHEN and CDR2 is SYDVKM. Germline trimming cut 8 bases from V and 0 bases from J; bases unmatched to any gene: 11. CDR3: CASGRYRGPVSYEQYF. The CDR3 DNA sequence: TGTGCCAGCGGCCGTTACAGGGGGCCCGTCTCCTACGAGCAGTACTTC.

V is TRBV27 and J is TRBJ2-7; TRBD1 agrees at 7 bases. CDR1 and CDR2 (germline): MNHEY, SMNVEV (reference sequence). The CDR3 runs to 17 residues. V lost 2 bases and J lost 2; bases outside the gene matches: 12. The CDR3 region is CASSLRSRTGPTYEQYF. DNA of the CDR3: TGTGCCAGCAGTTTACGGTCTAGGACAGGCCCAACCTACGAGCAGTACTTC.

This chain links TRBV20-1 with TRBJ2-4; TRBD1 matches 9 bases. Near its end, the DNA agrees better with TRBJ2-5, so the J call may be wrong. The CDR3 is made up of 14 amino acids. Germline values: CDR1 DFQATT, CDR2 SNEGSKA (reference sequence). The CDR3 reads CSASRDRVQETQYF. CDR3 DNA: TGCAGTGCTAGTAGGGACAGGGTACAAGAGACCCAGTACTTC.

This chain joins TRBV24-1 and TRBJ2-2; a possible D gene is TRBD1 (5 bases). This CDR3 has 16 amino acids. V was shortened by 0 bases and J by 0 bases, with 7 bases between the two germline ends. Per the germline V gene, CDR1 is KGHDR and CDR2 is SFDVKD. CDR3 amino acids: CATSDLTRANTGELFF. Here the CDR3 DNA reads TGTGCCACCAGTGATTTGACCAGGGCGAACACCGGGGAGCTGTTTTTT.

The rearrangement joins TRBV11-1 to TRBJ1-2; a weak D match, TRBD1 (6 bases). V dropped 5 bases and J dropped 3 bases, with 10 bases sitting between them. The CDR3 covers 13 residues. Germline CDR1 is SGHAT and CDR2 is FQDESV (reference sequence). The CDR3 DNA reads TGTGCCAGCAGCCAGACAGGCTACTATGGCTACACCTTC. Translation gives CASSQTGYYGYTF.

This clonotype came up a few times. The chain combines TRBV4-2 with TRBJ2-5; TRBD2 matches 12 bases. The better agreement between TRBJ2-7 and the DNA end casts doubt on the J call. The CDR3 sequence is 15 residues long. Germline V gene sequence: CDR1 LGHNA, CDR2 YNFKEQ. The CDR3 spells CASSPPTSGSYEQYF. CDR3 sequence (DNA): TGTGCCAGCAGCCCTCCGACTAGCGGGAGTTACGAGCAGTACTTC.

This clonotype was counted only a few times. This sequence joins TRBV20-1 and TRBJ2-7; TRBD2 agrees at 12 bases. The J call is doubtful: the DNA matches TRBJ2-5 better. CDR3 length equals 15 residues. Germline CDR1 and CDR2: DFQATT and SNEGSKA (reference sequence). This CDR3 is CSASLAGGALETQYF. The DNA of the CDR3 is TGCAGTGCTTCTCTAGCGGGAGGGGCCCTGGAGACCCAGTACTTC.